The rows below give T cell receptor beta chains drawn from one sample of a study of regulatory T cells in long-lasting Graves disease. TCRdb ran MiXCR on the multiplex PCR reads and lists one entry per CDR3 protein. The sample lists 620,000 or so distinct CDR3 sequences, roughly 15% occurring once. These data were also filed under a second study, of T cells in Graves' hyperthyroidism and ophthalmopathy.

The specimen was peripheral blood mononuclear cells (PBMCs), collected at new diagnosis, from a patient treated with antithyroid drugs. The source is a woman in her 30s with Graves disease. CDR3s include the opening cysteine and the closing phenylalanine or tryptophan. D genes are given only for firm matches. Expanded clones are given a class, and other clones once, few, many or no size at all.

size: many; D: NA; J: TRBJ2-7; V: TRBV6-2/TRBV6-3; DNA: TGTGCCAGCAGTGCCCGGGACGGTTCCTACGAGCAGTACTTC; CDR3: CASSARDGSYEQYF
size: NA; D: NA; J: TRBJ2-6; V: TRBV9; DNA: TGTACCAGCAGCGCCCCTTCTGGGGCCAACGTCCTGACTTTC; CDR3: CTSSAPSGANVLTF
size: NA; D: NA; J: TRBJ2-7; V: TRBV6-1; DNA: TGTGCCAGCAGCCCCTCGGGGAATCCCTACGAGCAGTACTTC; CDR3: CASSPSGNPYEQYF
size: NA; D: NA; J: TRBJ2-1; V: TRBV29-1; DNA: TGCAGCGATTCACTAGGGGGCAATGAGCAGTTCTTC; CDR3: CSDSLGGNEQFF
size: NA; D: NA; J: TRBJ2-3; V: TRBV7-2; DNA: TGTGCCAGCAGCTTAGTGGGGGGCCGAACTAGCACAGATACGCAGTATTTT; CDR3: CASSLVGGRTSTDTQYF
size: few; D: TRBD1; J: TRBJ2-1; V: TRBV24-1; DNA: TGTGCCACCAGTGATCGTAACAGGGGGCAGAATGAGCAGTTCTTC; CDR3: CATSDRNRGQNEQFF
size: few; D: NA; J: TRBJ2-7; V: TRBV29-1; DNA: TGCAGCGCGGCCCTGAGCGGCGAGCAGTACTTC; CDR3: CSAALSGEQYF
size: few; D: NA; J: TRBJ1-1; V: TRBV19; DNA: TGTGCCAGTAGTAGGGGGGCTAACACTGAAGCTTTCTTT; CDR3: CASSRGANTEAFF
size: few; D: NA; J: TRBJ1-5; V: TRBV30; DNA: TGTGCCTGGAGTGTACTCGGGAGTAGCAATCAGCCCCAGCATTTT; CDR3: CAWSVLGSSNQPQHF
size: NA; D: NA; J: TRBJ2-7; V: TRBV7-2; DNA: TGTGCCAGCAGCCCCGGGAGCGGGCTTCCCCCATGGCAGTACTTC; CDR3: CASSPGSGLPPWQYF
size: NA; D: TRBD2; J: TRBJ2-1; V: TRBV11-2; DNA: TGTGCCAGTAACGGACCGGGACTAGCGGGAGTTGAGCAGTTCTTC; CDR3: CASNGPGLAGVEQFF
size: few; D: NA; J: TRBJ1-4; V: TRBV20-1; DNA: TGCAGTGCCAGATTCGGTTGGGATGAAAAACTGTTTTTT; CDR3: CSARFGWDEKLFF
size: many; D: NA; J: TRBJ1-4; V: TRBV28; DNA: TGTGCCAGCAGTCCCGGGATAGGGAATGAAAAACTGTTTTTT; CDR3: CASSPGIGNEKLFF